This T cell receptor beta chain was sequenced during a study of blood T cell repertoires in COVID-19. Repertoires were generated with immunoSEQ multiplex PCR, while TCRdb's copy carries only in-frame clones and drops some. In the table there are approximately 300,000 clones, approximately 91% of which are singletons. Losses at the gene ends were 3 bases for V and 14 bases for J; bases not matched to a gene: 6. Germline V gene data show CDR1 as KGHSH and CDR2 as LQKENI. The CDR3 is made up of 12 amino acids. V and J are TRBV18 and TRBJ2-1; 8 nucleotides align to TRBD1. This sequence originates from a woman aged 25-40 years who had been exposed to COVID-19. Sequenced material: PBMCs or T cells enriched from blood (not recorded which). The CDR3 sequence is CASSPLAGGEFF. The CDR3 DNA reads TGTGCCAGCTCACCTCTGGCAGGGGGCGAGTTCTTC.